These T cell receptor beta chains were read from a single sample in a study of T-cell reconstitution after alpha-beta-depleted transplantation in children. TCRdb fed the PCR reads into MiXCR, producing one record per CDR3 protein. The data contain under 250,000 distinct CDR3 sequences, over 15% of them singletons. Sequenced material: PBMCs, mostly from graft donor cells, taken 360 days after TCRalphabeta/CD19-depleted stem cell transplant. The receptors were gathered from a male patient under 10 years old who had a stem cell transplant for acute lymphoblastic leukemia, so the T cells may come from the graft donor. Each CDR3 is given with its conserved first and last residue. A D gene is named only where the DNA matches it firmly. Clone size, where shown, is once, few, many, or a class for clones that have expanded.

cdr3_aa | cdr3_nt | d_call | j_call | clone_size | v_call
CSVEVLLAGDGELFF | TGCAGCGTTGAAGTGCTCCTAGCAGGGGACGGGGAGCTGTTTTTT | NA | TRBJ2-2 | NA | TRBV29-1
CASSVLAGGPTDTQYF | TGTGCCAGCAGCGTACTGGCGGGGGGGCCGACAGATACGCAGTATTTT | TRBD2 | TRBJ2-3 | NA | TRBV9
CASSLSGRTLSETQYF | TGTGCCAGCAGCCTATCGGGACGGACCCTAAGCGAGACCCAGTACTTC | NA | TRBJ2-5 | NA | TRBV11-3
CASSQDGENTEAFF | TGCGCCAGCAGCCAAGATGGGGAGAACACTGAAGCTTTCTTT | NA | TRBJ1-1 | many | TRBV4-1
CASRTRLTTGELFF | TGTGCCAGCAGAACAAGACTGACCACCGGGGAGCTGTTTTTT | NA | TRBJ2-2 | many | TRBV27
CASTPGGTYEQYF | TGTGCCAGCACCCCGGGAGGAACCTACGAGCAGTACTTC | TRBD2 | TRBJ2-7 | few | TRBV28
CASSLRSNEKLFF | TGTGCCAGCAGTTTACGTTCTAATGAAAAACTGTTTTTT | NA | TRBJ1-4 | NA | TRBV12-3/TRBV12-4
CASSTGGSGNEAFF | TGCGCCAGCAGCACCGGAGGGAGTGGTAATGAAGCTTTCTTT | NA | TRBJ1-1 | few | TRBV5-1
CASSLVVGSYEQYF | TGTGCCAGCAGTTTAGTTGTTGGTTCCTACGAGCAGTACTTC | NA | TRBJ2-7 | NA | TRBV28
CATSRGVQGTDTQYF | TGTGCCACCAGCAGAGGGGTTCAGGGGACAGATACGCAGTATTTT | NA | TRBJ2-3 | NA | TRBV15
CASSLTPTGGSQETQYF | TGTGCCAGCAGTTTGACACCGACAGGGGGCTCCCAAGAGACCCAGTACTTC | TRBD1 | TRBJ2-5 | NA | TRBV27
CASSLVWDRDKSNTGELFF | TGTGCCAGCAGCTTAGTCTGGGACAGGGATAAATCGAACACCGGGGAGCTGTTTTTT | TRBD1 | TRBJ2-2 | once | TRBV11-1
CSARVGVSLGQYF | TGCAGTGCTAGAGTGGGGGTGTCCCTCGGACAGTACTTC | NA | TRBJ2-7 | NA | TRBV20-1
CSARAPGGKNIQYF | TGCAGTGCTAGAGCTCCAGGGGGCAAAAACATTCAGTACTTC | TRBD1 | TRBJ2-4 | NA | TRBV20-1
CASTQGTGLGYTF | TGTGCCAGCACCCAAGGGACAGGGCTTGGCTACACCTTC | TRBD1 | TRBJ1-2 | NA | TRBV25-1
CASSWGHGCSNQPQHF | TGTGCCAGCAGTTGGGGGCATGGATGTAGCAATCAGCCCCAGCATTTT | NA | TRBJ1-5 | NA | TRBV12-3/TRBV12-4
CASSLRLAGGPLPGELFF | TGTGCCAGCAGCCTCAGACTAGCGGGGGGCCCATTACCCGGGGAGCTGTTTTTT | TRBD2 | TRBJ2-2 | NA | TRBV11-1
CASGLVLEGLAGPQEQFF | TGTGCTAGTGGTTTGGTATTGGAAGGACTAGCGGGGCCTCAGGAGCAGTTCTTC | TRBD2 | TRBJ2-1 | NA | TRBV12-5